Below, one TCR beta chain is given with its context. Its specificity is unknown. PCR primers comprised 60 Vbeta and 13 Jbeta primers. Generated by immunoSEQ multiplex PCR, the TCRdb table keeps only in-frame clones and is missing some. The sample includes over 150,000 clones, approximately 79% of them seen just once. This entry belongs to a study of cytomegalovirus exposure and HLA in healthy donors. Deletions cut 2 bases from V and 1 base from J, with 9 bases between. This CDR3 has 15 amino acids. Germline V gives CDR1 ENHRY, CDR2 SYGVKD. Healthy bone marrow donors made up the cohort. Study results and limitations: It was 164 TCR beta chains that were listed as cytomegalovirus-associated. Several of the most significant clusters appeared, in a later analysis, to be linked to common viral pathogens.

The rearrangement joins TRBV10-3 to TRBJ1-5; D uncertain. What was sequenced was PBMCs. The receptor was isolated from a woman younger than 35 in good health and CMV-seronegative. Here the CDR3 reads CAISERGISNQPQHF. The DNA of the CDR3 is TGTGCCATCAGTGAGCGAGGGATCAGCAATCAGCCCCAGCATTTT.